This TCR beta chain comes out of a study of cytomegalovirus exposure and HLA in healthy donors. Study observations and caveats: Some V segments, including TRBV6-2 and TRBV6-3, were excluded as indistinguishable. Based on reports, TCR beta sequences accurately predicted HLA-A and HLA-B alleles for most subjects. The study carried out a later analysis of TCR beta sequences. It associated 15,000 to 20,000 of them with specific HLA alleles at a false discovery rate of 0.05.

The study ran its PCR with 60 Vbeta and 13 Jbeta primers. TCRdb's copy holds only in-frame clones and misses some; the assay was immunoSEQ multiplex PCR. The sample has roughly 100,000 clones, roughly 82% seen once. CDR1 and CDR2 from the germline V gene are MNHEY and SMNVEV (reference sequence). This CDR3 is 13 amino acids long. V lost 2 bases to trimming and J lost 6 bases, with 8 bases between them. For this clone: Its target is unknown.

The sequence came from a man in his thirties or forties in good health and CMV-seropositive. What was sequenced was PBMCs. The genes are TRBV27 and TRBJ2-1; no firm D call. In nucleotides, the CDR3 is TGTGCCAGCAGTTTAAGTCTATCCAATGAGCAGTTCTTC. Translated, it gives CASSLSLSNEQFF.